One sample yielded the 11 T cell receptor beta chains listed below, sequenced in a study of blood T cell repertoires in COVID-19. Clones were sequenced by immunoSEQ multiplex PCR, and TCRdb holds only the in-frame ones, with some missing. The data contain 350,000 to 400,000 clones, 80% to 95% of them singletons. The sequencing sample was made of PBMCs or T cells enriched from blood (not recorded which). The receptor set was obtained from a woman in her thirties or forties who had been exposed to COVID-19.

This rearrangement joins TRBV19 to TRBJ1-5; D is possibly TRBD1 (6 bases). Trimming removed 5 bases at V and 0 bases at J, with 8 bases between. Germline V gene data show CDR1 as LNHDA and CDR2 as SQIVND (reference sequence). CDR3 length: 14 amino acids. CDR3 residues: CASSAGDSNQPQHF. CDR3 sequence (DNA): TGTGCCAGTAGTGCAGGGGATAGCAATCAGCCCCAGCATTTT.

The V and J genes are TRBV7-9 and TRBJ1-2; D is perhaps TRBD1 (6 bases). V lost 5 bases to trimming and J lost 6 bases, with 16 bases between them. CDR1 is SEHNR, CDR2 FQNEAQ, per germline (reference sequence). The CDR3 is made up of 14 amino acids. The CDR3 here is CASSPGGAGDGYTF. The CDR3 DNA follows: TGTGCCAGCAGCCCCGGTGGAGCAGGGGATGGCTACACCTTC. The whole variable domain, remainder taken from reference TRBV7-9 and TRBJ1-2, is DTGVSQNPRHKITKRGQNVTFRCDPISEHNRLYWYRQTLGQGPEFLTYFQNEAQLEKSRLLSDRFSAERPKGSFSTLEIQRTEQGDSAMYLCASSPGGAGDGYTFGSGTRLTVV.

This chain links TRBV27 with TRBJ1-2; 10 nucleotides agree with TRBD1. Germline lookup yields CDR1 MNHEY and CDR2 SMNVEV (reference sequence). J lost 10 bases, V lost 5 bases, and 10 bases had no gene match. The CDR3 runs to 14 residues. In DNA, the CDR3 is TGTGCCAGCAGTCCCCCGGGACAGGGGCGTCACTACACCTTC. Protein sequence: CASSPPGQGRHYTF.

V usage is TRBV30 and J usage is TRBJ2-7; TRBD1 might be the D (6 bases). Trimming stripped 6 bases from V and 3 bases from J, with 9 bases between. Germline CDR1 is GTSNPN and CDR2 is SVGIG (reference sequence). CDR3 length equals 11 residues. The CDR3 region has the DNA TGTGCCTGTCTCAGGGGCTACGAGCAGTACTTC. Residues: CACLRGYEQYF.

The gene calls are TRBV6-6 and TRBJ1-6; TRBD1 agrees at 7 bases. The CDR3 is 16 amino acids. Trimming took 5 bases from V and 4 from J; bases not matched to a gene: 8. Germline CDR1 MNHNY, CDR2 SVGAGI (reference sequence). The CDR3: CASSLRQGSYNSPLHF. CDR3 DNA: TGTGCCAGCAGTCTACGACAGGGTTCGTATAATTCACCCCTCCACTTT.

The gene calls are TRBV5-4 and TRBJ2-7, with 9 bases matching TRBD2. V trimming: 0 bases; J trimming: 2 bases; junction bases outside the gene matches: 9. The CDR3 is 17 residues long. Looked up from germline, CDR1 is SGHNT and CDR2 is YYREEE (reference sequence). In DNA, the CDR3 is TGTGCCAGCAGCTTGGGGGATCGCGGGAGGGCCGCCTACGAGCAGTACTTC. Protein sequence: CASSLGDRGRAAYEQYF.

The rearrangement uses TRBV11-3 and TRBJ1-2; D may be TRBD1 (5 bases). V was clipped by 0 bases and J by 5 bases, with 10 bases between them. The CDR3 totals 14 residues. CDR1 is SGHNT, CDR2 YENEEA, per germline. The CDR3 sequence is CASSLDPTDYGYTF. CDR3 sequence (DNA): TGTGCCAGCAGCTTAGATCCGACAGATTATGGCTACACCTTC.

The chain recombines TRBV23-1 with TRBJ2-2, with TRBD2 matching over 9 bases. TRBV23-1 carries the ORF label, with uncertain function. Trimming at V came to 2 bases and at J to 6 bases, leaving 4 bases not matched to a gene. The CDR3 has 15 residues. The CDR3 loop is CASSQGGRVPGELFF. CDR3 DNA sequence: TGCGCCAGCAGTCAAGGCGGGAGGGTTCCCGGGGAGCTGTTTTTT.

This chain links TRBV6-5 with TRBJ2-1, with TRBD2 matching over 14 bases. The CDR3 contains 15 residues. Trimming removed 7 bases from V and 12 bases from J; junction bases left unmatched: 11. CDR1 and CDR2 from the germline V gene are MNHEY and SVGAGI. CDR3: CASTRTGTSGGRQFF. The CDR3 DNA sequence: TGTGCCAGCACAAGAACCGGGACTAGCGGGGGCCGGCAGTTCTTC.

This chain links TRBV19 with TRBJ2-7, with 7 positions matching TRBD1. CDR3 length: 13 residues. Looked up from germline, CDR1 is LNHDA and CDR2 is SQIVND (reference sequence). J lost 2 bases, V lost 4 bases, and 2 bases had no gene match. The CDR3 nucleotides are TGTGCCAGTAGTAACAGGGGTCCCTACGAGCAGTACTTC. Its protein product is CASSNRGPYEQYF.

This chain joins TRBV11-2 and TRBJ2-3; a weak D match, TRBD1 (5 bases). This CDR3 spans 15 amino acids. Germline V gene data show CDR1 as SGHAT and CDR2 as FQNNGV. V was cut by 4 bases and J by 1 base, with 12 bases left in between. Here the CDR3 reads CASSSYRSGTDTQYF. The CDR3 DNA reads as TGTGCCAGCAGCTCTTACAGGTCCGGCACAGATACGCAGTATTTT.